A selection of T cell receptor beta chains follows, all from one sample in a study of CD8 T cells in Susac syndrome. TCRdb reprocessed the immunoSEQ multiplex PCR reads via MiXCR and lists one record per CDR3 protein. Of roughly 130,000 distinct CDR3 sequences listed, 94% are singletons. The sequencing sample was made of CD4+ T cells from PBMCs. These receptors were taken from a human donor with multiple sclerosis. The CDR3 runs from the conserved cysteine through the conserved F or W. Each record gives: CDR3 DNA, CDR3 protein, J gene, clone size, V gene, D gene. The D gene is left open where the match is weak. The size field is filled for only some rows; it gives once, few, many or a size class.

TGTGCCAGCACCCCGGGGGGCGGGCCGGGCACCGGGGAGCTGTTTTTT CASTPGGGPGTGELFF TRBJ2-2 . TRBV6-1 .
TGTGCCAGCAGCTTATACCGGGCCCCGGTCGGGGACGAGCAGTACTTC CASSLYRAPVGDEQYF TRBJ2-7 . TRBV11-2 .
TGCAGTGCTAGTCGAACTAATGAGCAGTTCTTC CSASRTNEQFF TRBJ2-1 once TRBV20-1 .
TGTGCCAGCGCGAACGGGGGCGGAGCTGAAAAACTGTTTTTT CASANGGGAEKLFF TRBJ1-4 . TRBV3-1 .
TGTGCCAGCAGCTCACAGGAGGAGCTGTTTTTT CASSSQEELFF TRBJ2-2 . TRBV7-9 .
TGTGCCAGCAATCCACCGACTAGCGGGGGACTATCCTACGAGCAGTACTTC CASNPPTSGGLSYEQYF TRBJ2-7 . TRBV28 TRBD2
TGTGCCAGCACCCCTGACAGGGGCTACGAGCAGTACTTC CASTPDRGYEQYF TRBJ2-7 . TRBV6-2/TRBV6-3 TRBD1
TGTGCCAGCAGCCTAAGTTGGTCTCCCACTGAAGCTTTCTTT CASSLSWSPTEAFF TRBJ1-1 . TRBV7-8 .
TGTGCCAGCAAACCGGGACAGGGGGTTATGGGCGAGCAGTACTTC CASKPGQGVMGEQYF TRBJ2-7 . TRBV3-1 TRBD1
TGTGCCAGCAGTTACGGTTTGGGGGCGAACACTGAAGCTTTCTTT CASSYGLGANTEAFF TRBJ1-1 . TRBV6-5 .